A selection of T cell receptor beta chains follows, all from one sample in a study of blood T cell repertoires in COVID-19. Sequenced by immunoSEQ multiplex PCR; TCRdb stores in-frame clones only, minus some. The sample yields 200,000 to 300,000 clones, roughly 82% seen once. The specimen sequenced was peripheral blood. All receptors derive from a middle-aged man who had recovered from COVID-19. CDR3s include the opening cysteine and the closing phenylalanine or tryptophan. Each record gives: V gene, clone size, J gene, D gene, CDR3 protein, CDR3 DNA. D genes are given only for firm matches. For some rows the clone size is stated as once, few or many, or as a class when expanded; others skip it.

V gene: TRBV10-3
clone size: NA
J gene: TRBJ1-1
D gene: TRBD1
CDR3 protein: CAIKPGQGAQVNTEAFF
CDR3 DNA: TGTGCCATCAAGCCGGGACAGGGGGCCCAGGTGAACACTGAAGCTTTCTTT

V gene: TRBV6-5
clone size: NA
J gene: TRBJ2-1
D gene: TRBD2
CDR3 protein: CASSSTSGGAAEQFF
CDR3 DNA: TGTGCCAGCAGTTCTACTAGCGGGGGGGCAGCCGAGCAGTTCTTC

V gene: TRBV5-6
clone size: NA
J gene: TRBJ2-7
D gene: TRBD1
CDR3 protein: CASSYSHLVGQGAAEQYF
CDR3 DNA: TGTGCCAGCAGCTACTCTCATCTCGTGGGACAGGGGGCCGCCGAGCAGTACTTC

V gene: TRBV11-2
clone size: NA
J gene: TRBJ2-6
D gene: NA
CDR3 protein: CASSLDGRSGANVLTF
CDR3 DNA: TGTGCCAGCAGCTTAGACGGCAGGTCTGGGGCCAACGTCCTGACTTTC

V gene: TRBV4-3
clone size: NA
J gene: TRBJ1-6
D gene: NA
CDR3 protein: CASSQGNKGTYNSPLHF
CDR3 DNA: TGCGCCAGCAGCCAAGGAAATAAGGGGACCTATAATTCACCCCTCCACTTT

V gene: TRBV5-6
clone size: NA
J gene: TRBJ2-7
D gene: TRBD2
CDR3 protein: CASSLGLAGDREQYF
CDR3 DNA: TGTGCCAGCAGCCTCGGACTAGCGGGTGACAGGGAGCAGTACTTC

V gene: TRBV10-3
clone size: NA
J gene: TRBJ2-7
D gene: NA
CDR3 protein: CAISDQGGIGSSEQYF
CDR3 DNA: TGTGCCATCAGTGATCAAGGCGGGATTGGCTCCTCCGAGCAGTACTTC

V gene: TRBV5-1
clone size: NA
J gene: TRBJ2-3
D gene: TRBD2
CDR3 protein: CASRGAVAGVTDTQYF
CDR3 DNA: TGCGCCAGCAGAGGGGCAGTAGCGGGAGTCACAGATACGCAGTATTTT

V gene: TRBV7-4
clone size: NA
J gene: TRBJ2-7
D gene: NA
CDR3 protein: CASSLGEAHEQYF
CDR3 DNA: TGTGCCAGCAGCTTGGGGGAGGCGCACGAGCAGTACTTC

V gene: TRBV6-5
clone size: NA
J gene: TRBJ1-2
D gene: NA
CDR3 protein: CASSYSNRNYGYTF
CDR3 DNA: TGTGCCAGCAGTTACTCGAACAGGAACTATGGCTACACCTTC

V gene: TRBV10-3
clone size: once
J gene: TRBJ1-2
D gene: TRBD1
CDR3 protein: CAITRVDRGDGYTF
CDR3 DNA: TGTGCCATCACCAGGGTGGACAGGGGGGATGGCTACACCTTC

V gene: TRBV19
clone size: NA
J gene: TRBJ2-1
D gene: NA
CDR3 protein: CASSTTYNEQFF
CDR3 DNA: TGTGCCAGTAGTACCACCTACAATGAGCAGTTCTTC

V gene: TRBV5-8
clone size: NA
J gene: TRBJ1-2
D gene: TRBD1
CDR3 protein: CASSLAMTGYAYGYTF
CDR3 DNA: TGTGCCAGCAGCTTGGCAATGACAGGGTATGCCTATGGCTACACCTTC

V gene: TRBV6-2/TRBV6-3
clone size: NA
J gene: TRBJ2-5
D gene: NA
CDR3 protein: CASSYSLRETQYF
CDR3 DNA: TGTGCCAGCAGTTACTCCCTACGGGAGACCCAGTACTTC

V gene: TRBV4-3
clone size: NA
J gene: TRBJ2-1
D gene: NA
CDR3 protein: CASSRGPGITYNEQFF
CDR3 DNA: TGCGCCAGCAGCCGCGGGCCAGGCATCACCTACAATGAGCAGTTCTTC

V gene: TRBV11-2
clone size: NA
J gene: TRBJ2-3
D gene: NA
CDR3 protein: CASSFPVSTDTQYF
CDR3 DNA: TGTGCCAGCAGCTTCCCCGTTAGCACAGATACGCAGTATTTT

V gene: TRBV5-4
clone size: NA
J gene: TRBJ2-1
D gene: TRBD2
CDR3 protein: CASSSYGGAENEQFF
CDR3 DNA: TGTGCCAGCAGCTCTTACGGGGGGGCGGAAAATGAGCAGTTCTTC

V gene: TRBV27
clone size: NA
J gene: TRBJ1-1
D gene: NA
CDR3 protein: CASSLAGGGWNTEAFF
CDR3 DNA: TGTGCCAGCAGTTTAGCTGGGGGGGGTTGGAACACTGAAGCTTTCTTT

V gene: TRBV2
clone size: NA
J gene: TRBJ1-6
D gene: NA
CDR3 protein: CASSEFIGVNSPLHF
CDR3 DNA: TGTGCCAGCAGTGAATTTATAGGGGTTAATTCACCCCTCCACTTT